This TCR beta chain was captured in a study of a mutant IDH1 vaccine in newly diagnosed glioma. Study background: Of the patients given treatment, approximately 62% were male and approximately 38% were female, and a mean age of about 40 years was recorded.

Time point denoted: baseline, week 1 (first vaccination visit). Treatment defined: pre-vaccination baseline after standard-of-care therapy. Tumors from donors were new WHO grade 3 or 4 IDH1-mutant astrocytomas with ATRX loss. Libraries were prepared by immunoSEQ multiplex PCR; TCRdb keeps only in-frame clonotypes and omits some of them. Of around 64,000 clones in the sample, about four fifths were seen once. CDR3 size: 15 residues. Trimming left V 0 bases short and J 0 bases short, with 7 bases between. Germline CDR1 and CDR2: MRHNA and SNTAGT. This clone appeared a few times. The TCR originated in a woman between 18 and 29 years old with glioma. Some clones in this sample may be carry-over from other donors' samples. The specimen comprised peripheral blood mononuclear cells (PBMCs), sampled from a glioma patient treated with radiotherapy, temozolomide or both. The gene calls are TRBV6-4 and TRBJ2-3; maybe TRBD2 (6 bases). In nucleotides, the CDR3 is TGTGCCAGCAGTGACTCTGCGGGGAGCACAGATACGCAGTATTTT. Its protein is CASSDSAGSTDTQYF.